This TCR beta chain was sequenced in a study of T-cell reconstitution after alpha-beta-depleted transplantation in children. Turning to this clonotype: No antigen is known for it.

Points from the study as a whole: Fresh T-cell production supplied most of the T-cell counts and diversity seen one year after transplant. From surviving recipient T cells and thymic progenitors came the high day-60 TCRbeta diversity observed in some patients. Expanded clones from the graft, numbering several hundred, reportedly supplied alpha-beta T cells about two months after transplant.

It was with unique molecular identifiers that the TCRbeta library was prepared. TCRdb reanalysed the PCR reads using MiXCR and keeps one entry per CDR3 protein. The data show about 97,000 distinct CDR3 sequences, with around 6% seen just once and roughly 6.1% held by the top ten. The clonotype comes from a female patient aged 2-9 years who had a stem cell transplant for Fanconi anemia, so the T cells may come from the graft donor. The specimen was PBMCs, mostly from graft donor cells, collected 60 days after TCRalphabeta/CD19-depleted stem cell transplant.

The CDR3 coding sequence is TGTGCCAGCAGCTTAATCGTGACAGGGGATGTTGGCTACGAGCAGTACTTC. It codes for CASSLIVTGDVGYEQYF. The rearrangement joins TRBV7-6 to TRBJ2-7, with 8 bases that match TRBD1. Germline CDR1 is SGHVS and CDR2 is FNYEAQ. This CDR3 is built from 17 residues. V shed 2 bases, J shed 3 bases, and the junction held 12 bases outside the gene matches. The full variable domain, rest sourced from reference TRBV7-6 and TRBJ2-7, is GAGVSQSPRYKVTKRGQDVALRCDPISGHVSLYWYRQALGQGPEFLTYFNYEAQQDKSGLPNDRFSAERPEGSISTLTIQRTEQRDSAMYRCASSLIVTGDVGYEQYFGPGTRLTVT.